The present T cell receptor (beta chain) was sequenced within a study of T cells in pancreatic ductal adenocarcinoma. Study outcomes and limitations: No significant tumor-blood clonality difference; means were about 0.12 and 0.073.

Trimming left V 0 bases short and J 4 bases short, with 18 bases between. The V gene's germline CDR1 is MGHRA and CDR2 YSYEKL. The CDR3 is 17 amino acids. This clone was seen just once. The antigen remains undetermined. Repertoires were generated with immunoSEQ multiplex PCR, while TCRdb's copy carries only in-frame clones and drops some. The data hold 97,000 or so clones, with over 90% observed a single time. Selected pancreatic ductal adenocarcinoma patients had undergone surgery without neoadjuvant therapy. The genes are TRBV4-1 and TRBJ2-5, with D perhaps matching TRBD1 (5 bases). This clonotype was sampled from a human donor with pancreatic ductal adenocarcinoma. Sequences were obtained from PBMCs. In nucleotides, the CDR3 is TGCGCCAGCAGCCAAGAACCTTCCAGGGCGTCGGGAGAGACCCAGTACTTC. It translates to CASSQEPSRASGETQYF.